The 7 T cell receptor beta chains given below trace back to one sample, sequenced in a study of CD4+ T cells in melanoma (dated 2022 in TCRdb). Receptor libraries were prepared by the immunoSEQ multiplex PCR assay. Here the immuneACCESS table is served through TCRdb, limited to in-frame sequences with V and J called. Missing clones are a known gap in these copies; in checked studies unresolved V genes cover under half, and the rest lacks a known reason. The sample records approximately 9,900 clones, roughly 62% of which are singletons. About 15% of the sample lies in the top ten. Source material: cells from a culture (not recorded whether cultured in vitro). These receptors originate from a human donor with melanoma.

A few counts support this clone. The CDR3 is CASSLGTGGGDQPQHF. CDR3 bases: TGCGCCAGCAGCTTGGGAACAGGGGGCGGAGATCAGCCCCAGCATTTT. V usage is TRBV5-1 and J usage is TRBJ1-5; 9 positions agree with TRBD1. The CDR3 runs to 16 residues. Germline CDR1 SGHRS, CDR2 YFSETQ. With V trimmed by 0 bases and J by 5 bases, 6 bases remained unmatched.

There are a few counts of this clone. The chain recombines TRBV30 with TRBJ1-1; a weak D match, TRBD1 (5 bases). This CDR3 has 13 residues. Germline-derived CDR1 and CDR2 are GTSNPN and SVGIG (reference sequence). V shed 4 bases and J shed 5 bases, with 14 bases lying between them. Here the CDR3 reads CAWIRQRRTEAFF. CDR3 DNA sequence: TGTGCCTGGATCCGACAGAGACGAACTGAAGCTTTCTTT.

The gene calls are TRBV4-1 and TRBJ1-1; tentative D call: TRBD1 (6 bases). Germline V gene sequence: CDR1 MGHRA, CDR2 YSYEKL. The V gene lost 6 bases and the J gene lost 1 base, with 27 bases spanning the gap. There are 19 residues in the CDR3. The CDR3 here is CASRPLPGHQERRNTEAFF. Here the CDR3 DNA reads TGCGCCAGCAGACCACTTCCGGGACACCAAGAACGAAGGAACACTGAAGCTTTCTTT.

The rearrangement joins TRBV11-1 to TRBJ1-1, with TRBD1 as a possible D gene (5 bases). The CDR3 extends over 15 amino acids. V lost 2 bases and J lost 0, with 10 bases in between. CDR1 is SGHAT, CDR2 FQDESV, per germline (reference sequence). This chain's CDR3 is CASSLRGRMNTEAFF. Here the CDR3 DNA reads TGTGCCAGCAGCTTAAGGGGCAGGATGAACACTGAAGCTTTCTTT.

The V and J genes are TRBV15 and TRBJ2-7; unclear D gene. Germline assignment: CDR1 LNHNV and CDR2 YYDKDF (reference sequence). The CDR3 consists of 14 residues. V lost 4 bases, J lost 1 base, and 11 bases lay in between. DNA for the CDR3: TGTGCCACCAGCATTTTATACGGGTCCTACGAGCAGTACTTC. As protein: CATSILYGSYEQYF.

This sequence joins TRBV4-1 and TRBJ2-5; TRBD1 aligns across 7 bases. This CDR3 comprises 17 residues. The V and J ends lost 4 bases and 3 bases, in that order; junction bases with no gene match: 14. Germline V gene lookup returns CDR1 MGHRA and CDR2 YSYEKL. CDR3 region: CASSRLPSPTGKETQYF. DNA of the CDR3: TGCGCCAGCAGCCGCCTGCCCAGTCCGACAGGGAAAGAGACCCAGTACTTC.

This clone was seen just once. The V and J genes are TRBV19 and TRBJ1-1; no firm D call. The V and J ends lost 8 bases and 0 bases respectively, with 19 bases between them. CDR3 length equals 16 residues. Germline-derived CDR1 and CDR2 are LNHDA and SQIVND (reference sequence). The CDR3 DNA is TGTGCCAGTCTTGCGACTCGAACCTCCATGAACACTGAAGCTTTCTTT. Its translation: CASLATRTSMNTEAFF.